The 9 T cell receptor beta chains presented below share a single source sample, sequenced in a study of blood T cell repertoires in COVID-19. The repertoire was sequenced with immunoSEQ multiplex PCR; TCRdb's copy has only in-frame clones and lacks some. The sample lists about 280,000 clones; about nine tenths were seen once. The specimen was peripheral blood. The receptors originated from a man in his forties or fifties with acute or convalescent COVID-19.

The rearrangement uses TRBV5-8 and TRBJ1-1; D unresolved. CDR1 and CDR2 from the germline V gene are SGHTS and YDEGEE. The CDR3 is 11 residues long. V was trimmed by 5 bases and J by 3 bases, leaving 5 bases between them. The CDR3 bases are TGTGCCAGCAGGGCCTACACTGAAGCTTTCTTT. Encoded protein: CASRAYTEAFF.

The chain has TRBV2 and TRBJ2-5; 7 bases match TRBD1. The V and J ends lost 6 bases and 7 bases, in that order; junction bases with no gene match: 11. CDR1 is SNHLY and CDR2 is FYNNEI in the germline V gene. CDR3 length: 14 residues. The chain's CDR3 is CASSASTGSVTQYF. The CDR3 DNA reads TGTGCCAGCAGCGCATCGACAGGGTCGGTGACCCAGTACTTC.

The rearrangement links TRBV11-3 to TRBJ2-1; TRBD1 aligns across 7 bases. CDR3 length: 16 residues. CDR1 is SGHNT and CDR2 is YENEEA in the germline V gene. With V trimmed by 1 base and J by 1 base, 4 bases remained unmatched. The DNA of the CDR3 is TGTGCCAGCAGCTTAGTTTCAGGGGGATCCTACAATGAGCAGTTCTTC. Protein product: CASSLVSGGSYNEQFF.

The chain carries TRBV13 and TRBJ1-1, with 7 bases that match TRBD1. This CDR3 spans 15 amino acids. The trim removed 5 bases at V and 0 bases at J, leaving 6 bases unmatched. Germline CDR1 PRHDT, CDR2 FYEKMQ (reference sequence). The CDR3 region is CASSPRDSLNTEAFF. The CDR3 nucleotides are TGTGCCAGCAGCCCCCGGGACAGCCTGAACACTGAAGCTTTCTTT. Variable domain in full (rest from reference TRBV13 and TRBJ1-1): AAGVIQSPRHLIKEKRETATLKCYPIPRHDTVYWYQQGPGQDPQFLISFYEKMQSDKGSIPDRFSAQQFSDYHSELNMSSLELGDSALYFCASSPRDSLNTEAFFGQGTRLTVV.

The chain uses TRBV10-3 and TRBJ1-1, with 8 bases lining up with TRBD1. The germline CDR1 and CDR2 sequences are ENHRY and SYGVKD. This CDR3 comprises 16 residues. The V segment lost 6 bases and the J segment 2 bases; nucleotides outside the gene matches: 11. CDR3 protein: CAIRGTGTGFNTEAFF. The CDR3 nucleotides are TGTGCCATCAGGGGAACCGGGACAGGATTTAACACTGAAGCTTTCTTT.

The CDR3 sequence: CASSRGLGAGELFF. CDR3 sequence (DNA): TGCGCCAGCAGCCGCGGACTCGGCGCCGGGGAGCTGTTTTTT. V and J are TRBV5-1 and TRBJ2-2, with a tentative D call TRBD2 (5 bases). V was clipped by 4 bases and J by 6 bases, with 13 bases between them. The CDR3 has 14 residues. Germline CDR1 and CDR2: SGHRS and YFSETQ.

The chain couples TRBV5-1 to TRBJ2-7; D is uncertain. The V gene's germline CDR1 is SGHRS and CDR2 YFSETQ. Trimming pared 3 bases from V and 2 bases from J, leaving 15 bases between. CDR3 length: 15 residues. The CDR3 protein is CASSWRRSGAYEQYF. The CDR3, as DNA: TGCGCCAGCAGCTGGCGGAGATCCGGTGCCTACGAGCAGTACTTC.

The genes are TRBV19 and TRBJ1-4, with TRBD1 identical over 7 bases. CDR1 LNHDA and CDR2 SQIVND come from the germline V gene (reference sequence). V trimming: 5 bases; J trimming: 3 bases; junction bases outside the gene matches: 6. The CDR3 consists of 15 residues. CDR3 loop: CASSRSGQPNEKLFF. The CDR3 region has the DNA TGTGCCAGTAGTCGATCGGGACAGCCTAATGAAAAACTGTTTTTT.

Written as DNA, the CDR3 is TGCGCCAGCAGCTTGGGGGGGACATCCTCCTACGAGCAGTACTTC. Translating gives CASSLGGTSSYEQYF. The chain links TRBV5-1 to TRBJ2-7, with D possibly being TRBD1 (6 bases). CDR1 is SGHRS, CDR2 YFSETQ, per germline. V lost 0 bases and J lost 0, with 10 bases in between. The CDR3 length is 15 residues.